Listed below are T cell receptor beta chains from one sample, sequenced in a study of blood T cell repertoires in COVID-19. Measured with immunoSEQ multiplex PCR; TCRdb has only the in-frame clones, and not every one. The table includes about 120,000 clones, 85% detected once. Material: peripheral blood. The source of these receptors is a woman of 80 years or more with acute or convalescent COVID-19. The CDR3 runs from the conserved cysteine through the conserved F or W. The D gene is left open where the match is weak. Only some rows state a clone size, as once, few, many or a class for expanded clones.

size,length,V,J,D,DNA,CDR3
.,16,TRBV19,TRBJ1-2,TRBD1,TGTGCCAGTAGTATCCAGGGGGCCGGAGGCTGGTATGGCTACACCTTC,CASSIQGAGGWYGYTF
.,15,TRBV28,TRBJ1-4,.,TGTGCCAGCAGTCCTGACAGGTTGGCTTACGAAAAACTGTTTTTT,CASSPDRLAYEKLFF
.,13,TRBV2,TRBJ1-2,TRBD1,TGTGCCAGCAGGGACAGGGGGCCAGAGGGCTACACCTTC,CASRDRGPEGYTF
.,14,TRBV19,TRBJ2-2,.,TGTGCCAGTACCCACCAGCCAGGGAACGGGGAGCTGTTTTTT,CASTHQPGNGELFF
once,14,TRBV9,TRBJ1-1,.,TGTGCCAGCAGCGTGGAGGGAGGGGGGACTGAAGCTTTCTTT,CASSVEGGGTEAFF
.,17,TRBV7-3,TRBJ2-2,.,TGTGCCAGCAGCGGGGGGGCGTCCGCAGCAGGCACCGGGGAGCTGTTTTTT,CASSGGASAAGTGELFF
.,13,TRBV2,TRBJ1-5,.,TGTGCCAGCGGGCAGGGGACACATCAGCCCCAGCATTTT,CASGQGTHQPQHF
.,16,TRBV5-4,TRBJ2-2,.,TGTGCCAGCAGCCCCACAGGGGGGGTGGTCACCGGGGAGCTGTTTTTT,CASSPTGGVVTGELFF
.,15,TRBV6-5,TRBJ1-1,TRBD1,TGTGCCAGCAGCTACGGGACAGGGGGACGGACTGAAGCTTTCTTT,CASSYGTGGRTEAFF
.,14,TRBV5-4,TRBJ1-2,.,TGTGCCAGCAGCTTGGAGGGAGGGTGGGTTGGCTACACCTTC,CASSLEGGWVGYTF
few,13,TRBV3-1/TRBV3-2,TRBJ1-1,.,TGTGCCAGCAGCCAAGCGGACATAACTGAAGCTTTCTTT,CASSQADITEAFF
.,15,TRBV6-6,TRBJ2-3,.,TGTGCCAGCAGTTACTCGGGGGGGCGCGCAGATACGCAGTATTTT,CASSYSGGRADTQYF
.,15,TRBV7-9,TRBJ1-1,.,TGTGCCAGCAGCTTAGTTAGGGGAATGAACACTGAAGCTTTCTTT,CASSLVRGMNTEAFF